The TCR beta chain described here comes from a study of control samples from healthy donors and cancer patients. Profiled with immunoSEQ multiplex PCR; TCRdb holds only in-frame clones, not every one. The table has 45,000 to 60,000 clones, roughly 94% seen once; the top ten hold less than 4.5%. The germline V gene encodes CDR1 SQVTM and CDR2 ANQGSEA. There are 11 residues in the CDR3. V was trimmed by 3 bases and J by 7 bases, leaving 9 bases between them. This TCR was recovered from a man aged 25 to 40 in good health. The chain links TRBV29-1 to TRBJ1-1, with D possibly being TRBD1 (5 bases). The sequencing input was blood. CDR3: CSVEGDGEAFF. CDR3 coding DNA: TGCAGCGTTGAGGGGGACGGTGAAGCTTTCTTT.